A single T cell receptor (beta chain) is shown here with its context. This sample is drawn from a study of blood T cell repertoires in COVID-19. Germline assignment: CDR1 SGHRS and CDR2 YFSETQ. The CDR3 sequence is 16 residues long. V was clipped by 1 base and J by 2 bases; unmatched bases: 4. In the original analysis: Researchers report that nucleated cell counts were estimated from reference gene primer amplification. Assay used: immunoSEQ multiplex PCR; TCRdb lists only in-frame clones, some missing. D and trimming come from the DNA, and the V and J calls and clone size come from that table. The table lists about 60,000 clones, 75% to 95% of them singletons.

The rearrangement links TRBV5-1 to TRBJ2-2, with 8 positions matching TRBD2. This sequence originates from a human donor with active COVID-19. The donor label of this sample is uncertain. The specimen was peripheral blood. This CDR3 reads CASSLRRGGNTGELFF. The CDR3 DNA sequence: TGCGCCAGCAGCTTGAGACGGGGGGGTAACACCGGGGAGCTGTTTTTT.